This TCR beta chain is drawn from a study of shared clonotypes between healthy human individuals. In the sorted-subset replicate PCRs, 200 ng DNA, 25,000 to 35,000 T cell genomes, was used. In the authors' workflow: ImmunoSEQ junction-only sequences lacked quality scores, so their filtering differed. Profiling relied on immunoSEQ multiplex PCR, and the TCRdb table lists in-frame clones only, not all of them. V and J calls and clone size are as listed in that table; D and trimming were resolved from the DNA. In the table there are about 2.2 million clones, around 93% of which are singletons. The CDR3 comprises 16 residues, both ends counted. Broader study findings: Sampling involved blood alone; tissue repertoires likely differ. What limited the represented genetic and exposure-history diversity was the small number of donors.

CD8 cells regarded as naive lacked CD45RO, were positively chosen for CCR7, and omitted terminally differentiated effector memory CD45RA+ cells. Concerning this clone: Its cognate antigen is unknown. No DNA is shown, since the ends of the CDR3 on it are uncertain; the CDR3 is the one TCRdb lists.

The sequenced material came from naive CD8+ T cells from PBMCs. The V call is TRBV21-1, the J call TRBJ2-7; whether TRBD1, the table's D call, matches the DNA was not checked. TRBV21-1 counts as a pseudogene. The sequence came from a man aged 18 to 29 in good health. Some clones in this sample may be carry-over from other donors' samples. The chain's CDR3 is CASPPKWGQGNYEQYF.